The 22 T cell receptor beta chains listed next were all sequenced from one sample in a study. Cells sorted as Tregs were CD4+, CD25+ and CD127-/low. TCRdb redid the calling of the 5' RACE reads with MiXCR, one entry per CDR3 protein. The sample contains approximately 10,000 distinct CDR3 sequences, just over 25% of which appear only once. The sample was Tregs sorted from blood. These TCRs come from a female donor with breast cancer.

The chain carries TRBV20-1 and TRBJ1-2; no clear D. Per the germline V gene, CDR1 is DFQATT and CDR2 is SNEGSKA (reference sequence). This CDR3 spans 13 amino acids. The CDR3 nucleotides are TGCATGACGGGATCGCCTTCGGGAGTTGGCTACACCTTC. Its translation is CMTGSPSGVGYTF.

The V and J genes are TRBV12-3 or TRBV12-4 and TRBJ2-1, with 9 bases aligning to TRBD1. The CDR3 spans 18 residues. The junction had 14 bases not matched to a gene; V was cut back by 6 bases and J by 2 bases. CDR3 protein: CASSPIPNRDRAYNEQFF. DNA of the CDR3: TGTGCCAGCAGCCCTATACCAAACCGGGACAGGGCCTACAATGAGCAGTTCTTC.

The gene calls are TRBV25-1 and TRBJ2-1; either TRBD1 or TRBD2 may fit D (5 bases each). Germline V gene lookup returns CDR1 MGHDK and CDR2 SYGVNS. CDR3 length: 15 amino acids. V shed 5 bases and J shed 0 bases, with 11 bases lying between them. CDR3 bases: TGTGCCAGCAGTCGTGGGACGTTCTCCTACAATGAGCAGTTCTTC. Translating it yields CASSRGTFSYNEQFF.

In its sample, this clonotype is medium-sized. The V gene is TRBV20-1, the J gene TRBJ1-6; perhaps TRBD1 as D (5 bases). Germline CDR1 reads DFQATT; CDR2 reads SNEGSKA (reference sequence). The CDR3 is made up of 11 amino acids. V was cut by 6 bases and J by 14 bases, with 14 bases left in between. The CDR3 here is CSAFYGGTLHF. For the CDR3, the DNA is TGCAGTGCCTTCTACGGGGGAACCCTCCACTTT.

This clonotype was detected ten times or more. The chain carries TRBV12-3 or TRBV12-4 and TRBJ2-5; D is unresolved. Deletions cut 3 bases from V and 4 bases from J, with 3 bases between. The CDR3 length is 11 residues. In DNA form, the CDR3 reads TGTGCCAGCAGTTTCCGAGAGACCCAGTACTTC. This translates into CASSFRETQYF.

The chain is built from TRBV19 and TRBJ1-6; D remains ambiguous. The germline V and J ends were trimmed by 6 bases and 9 bases, with 9 bases remaining between them. The CDR3 runs 12 residues. Germline CDR1 and CDR2: LNHDA and SQIVND (reference sequence). CDR3 sequence (DNA): TGTGCCAGTAGGGGAGTTCGTTCACCCCTCCACTTT. Protein product: CASRGVRSPLHF.

Remarks on this clonotype: One base away lies a much larger clone, so this may be a sequencing read error. The CDR3 loop is CASSEGTGVFTEAFF. In DNA, the CDR3 is TGTGCCAGCAGTGAAGGGACAGGGGTGTTCACTGAAGCTTTCTTT. The rearrangement uses TRBV2 and TRBJ1-1, with 9 bases identical to TRBD1. The V gene's germline CDR1 is SNHLY and CDR2 FYNNEI. The trim removed 1 base at V and 4 bases at J, leaving 4 bases unmatched. This CDR3 is built from 15 residues. The entire variable domain, with the rest obtained from reference TRBV2 and TRBJ1-1, is as follows: EPEVTQTPSHQVTQMGQEVILRCVPISNHLYFYWYRQILGQKVEFLVSFYNNEISEKSEIFDDQFSVERPDGSNFTLKIRSTKLEDSAMYFCASSEGTGVFTEAFFGQGTRLTVV.

With regard to this clonotype: One junction end disagrees with the germline gene, perhaps due to a read error. V is TRBV15 and J is TRBJ2-6; D may be TRBD1 (5 bases). The germline gives CDR1 LNHNV, CDR2 YYDKDF (reference sequence). This CDR3 has 17 residues. The CDR3 loop is CATSRGRTDSGANVLTF. DNA of the CDR3: TGTGCCACCAGCAGAGGACGGACCGACTCTGGGGCCAATGTCCTGACTTTC.

This clonotype occurred a few times. J is TRBJ2-1 and V is TRBV29-1; the match to TRBD2 covers 7 bases. Per the germline V gene, CDR1 is SQVTM and CDR2 is ANQGSEA. The V segment lost 8 bases and the J segment 1 base; nucleotides outside the gene matches: 5. The CDR3 extends over 13 amino acids. CDR3 protein: CSLLRGSYNEQFF. CDR3 in DNA: TGCAGCCTACTGCGGGGGTCCTACAATGAGCAGTTCTTC.

V and J are TRBV6-2 or TRBV6-3 and TRBJ2-1; D remains unclear. V lost 5 bases, J lost 7 bases, and 12 bases lay in between. The CDR3 contains 13 residues. The germline V gene has CDR1 MNHEY and CDR2 SVGEGT. CDR3 amino acids: CASSPRSWNEQFF. DNA of the CDR3: TGTGCCAGCAGTCCCCGGTCTTGGAATGAGCAGTTCTTC.

This clonotype occurred once. A read error is possible here, since a much larger clone lies one base away. This chain joins TRBV20-1 and TRBJ2-7, with D possibly TRBD2 on 5 matching bases. This CDR3 spans 14 amino acids. The V gene lost 5 bases and the J gene lost 1 base, with 15 bases spanning the gap. Per the germline V gene, CDR1 is DFQATT and CDR2 is SNEGSKA (reference sequence). CDR3 sequence reads: CSASTKRLSYEQYF. The CDR3 nucleotides are TGCAGTGCTTCCACCAAGCGGTTGTCCTACGAGCAGTACTTC.

This clonotype was seen once. A read error may be the cause here, since a much bigger clone is one base away. This chain connects TRBV20-1 to TRBJ2-1, with 8 bases identical to TRBD2. Germline V lookup: CDR1 DFQATT, CDR2 SNEGSKA (reference sequence). With 3 bases clipped from V and 2 bases from J, the junction kept 6 bases outside the gene matches. CDR3 size: 15 residues. Here the CDR3 DNA reads TGCAGTGCTAGGGGACTAGAGGGTGCCTACAATGAGCAGTTCTTC. This encodes CSARGLEGAYNEQFF.

This chain connects TRBV6-2 or TRBV6-3 to TRBJ2-2; 11 nucleotides align to TRBD2. CDR3 length: 15 amino acids. Germline V CDR1 and CDR2: MNHEY, SVGEGT. Germline trimming cut 6 bases from V and 0 bases from J; bases unmatched to any gene: 0. The DNA of the CDR3 is TGTGCCAGCAGGGGACTAGCGGCGAACACCGGGGAGCTGTTTTTT. It encodes CASRGLAANTGELFF.

This clonotype was seen repeatedly, ten times or more. This chain connects TRBV25-1 to TRBJ2-7; unclear D gene. With 2 bases removed from V and 7 bases from J, the gap between germline ends came to 15 bases. CDR1 MGHDK and CDR2 SYGVNS come from the germline V gene. The length of the CDR3 is 14 residues. CDR3 sequence: CASSEGLLAEEQYF. The CDR3, as DNA: TGTGCCAGCAGTGAAGGGCTGTTAGCTGAAGAGCAGTACTTC.

In the case of this clonotype: The junction does not match germline at one end; this may be a read error. The genes are TRBV29-1 and TRBJ2-1; a possible D gene is TRBD2 (5 bases). Germline V gene sequence: CDR1 SQVTM, CDR2 ANQGSEA. The length of the CDR3 is 15 residues. This chain's CDR3 is CSAVGSGFSYNEQFF. For the CDR3, the DNA is TGTAGCGCTGTGGGATCGGGGTTCTCCTACAATGAGCAGTTCTTC.

A few counts support this clonotype. The chain carries TRBV30 and TRBJ2-1, with D perhaps TRBD1 (6 bases). Germline CDR1 is GTSNPN and CDR2 is SVGIG (reference sequence). The CDR3 is made up of 13 amino acids. Trimming left V 4 bases short and J 6 bases short, with 13 bases between. The CDR3 sequence is CAWTGVVGNEQFF. The CDR3 DNA reads as TGTGCCTGGACAGGGGTTGTTGGCAATGAGCAGTTCTTC.

Notes on this clonotype: This may arise from a read error, as a much more abundant clone is one base away. The chain combines TRBV4-1 with TRBJ1-5; no definite D call. Deletions cut 2 bases from V and 6 bases from J, with 8 bases between. Germline V gene lookup returns CDR1 MGHRA and CDR2 YSYEKL. The CDR3 spans 13 residues. CDR3 nucleotides: TGCGCCAGCAGCCAAAGGTCGGGTCAGCCCCAGCATTTT. Its protein is CASSQRSGQPQHF.

To note about this clonotype: A much larger clone sits a single nucleotide away, making a read error possible. The CDR3 does not end in the conserved phenylalanine or tryptophan, so this is likely a read error. The rearrangement joins TRBV20-1 to TRBJ1-2; D gene unclear. CDR3 length equals 11 residues. V shed 6 bases and J shed 3 bases, with 8 bases lying between them. The germline CDR1 and CDR2 sequences are DFQATT and SNEGSKA (reference sequence). CDR3 sequence: CSAPIHYGYTV. The CDR3 DNA is TGCAGTGCCCCTATTCACTATGGCTACACCGTC.

In the case of this clonotype: At one end, the junction sequence differs from germline, possibly due to a read error. This chain uses TRBV6-5 with TRBJ1-4, with a weak D call TRBD1 (5 bases). CDR1 and CDR2 (germline): MNHEY, SVGAGI. The CDR3 runs 15 residues. The CDR3 DNA reads TGTGTCAGCAGCAGACAGCACACAACTGATGAAAAACTGTTTTTT. It yields the protein CVSSRQHTTDEKLFF.

Relative to its sample, this clonotype is medium-sized (0.01 to 0.1%). The rearrangement links TRBV24-1 to TRBJ2-1, with 9 bases identical to TRBD1. Germline values: CDR1 KGHDR, CDR2 SFDVKD. The CDR3 totals 16 residues. V lost 3 bases to trimming and J lost 5 bases; unmatched junction nucleotides: 7. Here the CDR3 reads CATSDTDRGADNEQFF. DNA of the CDR3: TGTGCCACCAGTGATACGGACAGGGGTGCCGACAATGAGCAGTTCTTC.

This clonotype was detected a few times. V is TRBV15 and J is TRBJ2-6; tentative D call: TRBD1 (5 bases). The CDR3 has 17 amino acids. V dropped 4 bases and J dropped 0 bases, with 13 bases sitting between them. Germline CDR1 is LNHNV and CDR2 is YYDKDF (reference sequence). The CDR3 DNA reads TGTGCCACCAGCAACCGACAGACCGACTCTGGGGCCAACGTCCTGACTTTC. Its translation is CATSNRQTDSGANVLTF.

This clonotype was seen ten or more times. V gene TRBV9 combines with J gene TRBJ1-2; D gene ambiguous. CDR1 SGDLS and CDR2 YYNGEE come from the germline V gene. V dropped 3 bases and J dropped 0 bases, with 6 bases sitting between them. This CDR3 is 13 amino acids long. Here the CDR3 reads CASSDTANYGYTF. The CDR3 DNA reads as TGTGCCAGCAGCGACACAGCTAACTATGGCTACACCTTC.